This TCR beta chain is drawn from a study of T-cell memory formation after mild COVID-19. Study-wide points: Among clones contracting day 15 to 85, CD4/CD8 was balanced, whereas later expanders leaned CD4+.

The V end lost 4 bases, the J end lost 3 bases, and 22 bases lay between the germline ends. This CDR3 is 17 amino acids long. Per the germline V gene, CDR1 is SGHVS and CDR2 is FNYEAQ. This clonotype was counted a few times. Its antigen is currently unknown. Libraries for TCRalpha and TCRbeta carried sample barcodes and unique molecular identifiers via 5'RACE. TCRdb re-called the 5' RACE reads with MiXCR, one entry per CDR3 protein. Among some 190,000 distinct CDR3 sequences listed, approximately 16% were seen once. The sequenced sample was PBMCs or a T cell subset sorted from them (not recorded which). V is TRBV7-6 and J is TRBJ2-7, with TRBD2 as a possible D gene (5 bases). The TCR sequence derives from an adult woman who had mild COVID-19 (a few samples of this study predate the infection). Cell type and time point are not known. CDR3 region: CASSSPHRGSSRYEQYF. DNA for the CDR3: TGTGCCAGCAGCTCGCCCCACCGGGGTAGCTCTCGCTACGAGCAGTACTTC.